The clone carrying this T cell receptor (beta chain) was detected a few times. The antigen remains undetermined. The time point is: cycle 4 day 1 (C4D1), after 6 weeks of nivolumab. Every patient relapsed after autologous stem cell transplantation, and brentuximab vedotin exposure varied. Magnetic depletion of non-target cells from thawed PBMCs yielded purified CD8+ T cells. TCRdb's table, derived via immunoSEQ multiplex PCR, lists solely in-frame clones and lacks some. This table holds around 21,000 clones, approximately 90% found once. The CDR3 consists of 12 residues. V was pared by 4 bases and J by 9 bases, with 5 bases of the junction left unmatched. Germline V gene sequence: CDR1 SGHAT, CDR2 FQDESV (reference sequence). This entry comes from a study of PD-1 blockade in classical Hodgkin lymphoma. Study in general: Patients in the cohort were put on intravenous nivolumab, 3 mg/kg every 2 weeks. Study observations and caveats: It was CD4+ TCR diversity, not CD8+, that rose significantly by C4D1. Patients who began taking nivolumab under 1 year after ASCT were left out. Reported findings placed baseline TCR diversity lower in newly diagnosed patients (compared with healthy donors).

This rearrangement joins TRBV11-1 to TRBJ1-1; 7 positions match TRBD1. Sequences were derived from CD8+ T cells from blood, sampled before the fourth cycle of nivolumab. This clonotype was sampled from a human donor with classical Hodgkin lymphoma. CDR3 amino acids: CASSSRQGKAFF. CDR3 coding DNA: TGTGCCAGCAGCTCAAGACAGGGTAAAGCTTTCTTT.